Sequencing of this TCR beta chain was carried out in a study of shared clonotypes between healthy human individuals. For the study at large: The study used three CD4 naive, three CD4 memory, two CD8 naive and one CD8 memory plate per donor. General study points: Enrolling few donors narrowed the genetic and exposure-history diversity that was represented.

Generated by immunoSEQ multiplex PCR, the TCRdb table keeps only in-frame clones and is missing some. The sample lists around 2.1 million clones, 95% occurring once. The J segment lost 6 bases and the V segment lost 10 bases, leaving 8 bases of the junction unmatched. From germline, CDR1 is SNHLY and CDR2 FYNNEI. The CDR3 totals 12 residues. With regard to this clone: Its target is not known.

The sample comprised naive CD4+ T cells sorted from blood. Described subset: CD45RA+ positively selected. The sequence came from a man younger than 30 in good health. The chain links TRBV2 to TRBJ1-2; 7 bases are shared with TRBD1. CDR3 loop: CATPARGDGYTF. The CDR3 nucleotides are TGTGCCACCCCGGCCAGGGGGGATGGCTACACCTTC. Together with reference TRBV2 and TRBJ1-2, the CDR3 gives the full variable domain: EPEVTQTPSHQVTQMGQEVILRCVPISNHLYFYWYRQILGQKVEFLVSFYNNEISEKSEIFDDQFSVERPDGSNFTLKIRSTKLEDSAMYFCATPARGDGYTFGSGTRLTVV.